This T cell receptor (beta chain) was documented in a study of vaccination and CD4 T cells after COVID-19 (dated by TCRdb to between 2021 and 2023). Some background on the complete study: Convalescent patients had a positive SARS-CoV-2 result on nasal swab PCR, and of these patients, several had mild disease and one had severe disease. The convalescent cohort comprised six males and four females, including two Hispanic individuals, seven Caucasians, two Asians and one multiracial person. Each participant got two doses of either the Pfizer-BioNTech BNT162b2 vaccine (n=8) or the Moderna mRNA-1273 vaccine (n=2). Post-COVID blood samples were collected from convalescent patients a median of roughly 100 days after diagnosis, with a range of roughly 30 to 161 days. Post-vaccine blood samples were taken a median of 72 days after the second vaccine dose, with a range of 14 to 241 days. The cultures were stimulated with overlapping spike peptide pools from SARS-CoV-2 and from the common cold coronaviruses HCoV-NL63, HCoV-OC43 and HCoV-229E. In control cultures, a CEFX viral epitope pool was used as positive control, an HIV-1 Nef peptide pool was used as negative control, or no peptide was added. In around 10 COVID-19 convalescent patients and a few infection-naive healthy vaccine recipients, researchers compared the spike-specific CD4+ TCR repertoire from before mRNA vaccination with the repertoire from after.

Libraries were made using PCR. DNA from cultured CD4+ T cells underwent TCR sequencing with the Oncomine TCR Beta short-read assay at the Johns Hopkins FTIC core. The QIAamp micro DNA kit was used to extract genomic DNA from the cultured CD4+ T cells. Oncomine TCR Beta libraries from cultured CD4+ T cells were pooled with unique dual indexes and sequenced on an Illumina iSeq 100. The published analysis was carried out like this. Non-productive sequences were removed, and CDR3s that did not start with C, did not end with F or W, or were shorter than 7 amino acids were discarded. The MANAFEST web application was used to identify antigen-specific clonotypes by comparing peptide-stimulated wells against reference wells and other culture wells. To be called positive, a clone needed an FDR below 0.05, an odds ratio above 5, and a productive frequency above 0.1% in at least two of three replicate wells. A clonotype was classed as cross-reactive if the clonotype showed significant expansion both in SARS-CoV-2 spike wells and in at least one common cold coronavirus spike condition. Similarity between CDR3 sequences was evaluated in R version 3.6.1 using Levenshtein distances (stringdist) and unrooted phylogenetic trees (ape). Through fastp at Q25 and MiXCR, TCRdb rebuilt clones from the public reads, retaining in-frame beta chains. Rows merge per CDR3 protein into single entries with the most common DNA and genes. TCRdb's processing, not the authors', yielded these V and J calls. This sample comprises 13,000 or so distinct CDR3 sequences, around two fifths of them detected only once. The ten largest account for about 13% of the sample.

V was cut back by 5 bases and J by 7 bases, leaving a gap of 11 bases between them. The CDR3 holds 12 amino acids from the cysteine to the phenylalanine. The retained sequence is limited to the CDR3, 36 bases, with the frame set at the first base. General findings and caveats noted by the study authors: The median count of SARS-CoV-2-reactive clonotypes went up from about 23 after infection to 38 after vaccination, although the change was not significant. Among convalescent patients, a median about 87% of the SARS-CoV-2-reactive clones seen after vaccination appeared only after vaccination, which suggests priming specific to the vaccine. Only a relatively small number of convalescent patients were included in the study, and early timepoints following natural infection were not analyzed. Nearly all vaccine-specific clones in convalescent patients (304 of 307) were mono-reactive for SARS-CoV-2 spike rather than cross-reactive with common cold coronaviruses.

On this clonotype: Its antigen has not been determined. Per-base qualities were not stored, and no clone one base away is much larger.

Per the publication, the treatment or condition label means: roughly 10-day PBMC culture with coronavirus spike peptide pools or control peptides (ViraFEST assay). The study used the ViraFEST assay, which expanded antigen-specific T cells with peptide pools and then identified expanded clonotypes by TCR sequencing. Positive SARS-CoV-2 PCR tests in the convalescent patients dated from March to December 2020, before Alpha, Beta and Delta variants emerged in the United States. Each well held millions of PBMCs cultured with roughly 9.2 ug/ml peptide pools in IMDM containing around 5.5% human AB serum and around 9 IU/ml IL-2. On days 3 and 7, half of the culture medium was replaced with fresh IL-2-containing medium. After roughly nine days of culture, CD4+ T cells were isolated by negative selection using the EasySep CD4+ T cell isolation kit. Ficoll-Paque Plus gradient centrifugation was used to isolate PBMCs from whole blood, and the isolated PBMCs were then either used fresh or cryopreserved at -140C. In general, triplicate wells were set up for every culture condition.

This receptor was identified in a human donor who had recovered from COVID-19. The sequence is built from TRBV12-3 or TRBV12-4 and TRBJ1-2, and possibly TRBD1, on 5 matching bases. Sequenced sample: CD4+ T cells from blood, cultured in vitro. The DNA is as follows: TGTGCCAGCAGTCTGCGGGACTTTGGCTACACCTTC. It encodes CASSLRDFGYTF.